This T cell receptor beta chain was captured by sequencing in a study of blood T cell repertoires in COVID-19. Turning to the study itself: The United States, Italy and Spain provided the acute and convalescent COVID-19 samples. Sample material is recorded as cDNA or gDNA derived from T cells, B-cell-depleted T cells, or PBMCs.

Original handling: Counts of nucleated cells, estimated from reference gene primer amplification, were obtained. Profiling relied on immunoSEQ multiplex PCR, and the TCRdb table lists in-frame clones only, not all of them. V, J and clone size were drawn from that table, and D and trimming were deduced from the DNA. Counted here are under 200,000 clones, roughly 84% occurring once; the ten biggest clones make up roughly 9.5%. CDR1 is SEHNR and CDR2 is FQNEAQ in the germline V gene (reference sequence). J lost 7 bases, V lost 5 bases, and 6 bases had no gene match. The CDR3 consists of 15 residues. Sequencing was performed on peripheral blood. The TCR was taken from a woman aged 80 or over with active or convalescent COVID-19. This rearrangement joins TRBV7-9 to TRBJ1-6; 9 bases line up with TRBD1. The CDR3 bases are TGTGCCAGCAGCCCCCCGGGACAGGGCAATTCACCCCTCCACTTT. This codes for CASSPPGQGNSPLHF. Together with reference TRBV7-9 and TRBJ1-6, the CDR3 gives the full variable domain: DTGVSQNPRHKITKRGQNVTFRCDPISEHNRLYWYRQTLGQGPEFLTYFQNEAQLEKSRLLSDRFSAERPKGSFSTLEIQRTEQGDSAMYLCASSPPGQGNSPLHFGNGTRLTVT.